The 3 T cell receptor beta chains below were found in one sample sequenced in a study of T cell repertoires in cytomegalovirus infection. TCRdb itself ran the reads through MiXCR, one entry per CDR3 protein. The sample holds 450,000 to 550,000 distinct CDR3 sequences, more than 40% seen once. No antigens are known for them. The input for sequencing was cultured PBMCs, taken from culture after CMV antigen stimulation. The receptors originated from a human donor in good health (CMV status not recorded). Some clones in this sample may be carry-over from other donors' samples.

The chain has TRBV2 and TRBJ2-5; D ambiguous. Trimming removed 8 bases at V and 5 bases at J, with 15 bases between. This CDR3 has 13 residues. Germline assignment: CDR1 SNHLY and CDR2 FYNNEI. CDR3 in DNA: TGTGCCAGCGCCCTGCTTGGGTCGGAGACCCAGTACTTC. Translation: CASALLGSETQYF.

This clonotype was seen ten or more times. This rearrangement joins TRBV7-2 to TRBJ2-7, with D hard to call. Germline CDR1 and CDR2: SGHTA and FQGNSA. The length of the CDR3 is 12 residues. V lost 4 bases, J lost 5 bases, and 9 bases lay in between. CDR3 nucleotide sequence: TGTGCCAGCAGCTCCCCATGGGACGAGCAGTACTTC. Protein product: CASSSPWDEQYF.

This chain links TRBV7-2 with TRBJ2-4; 11 nucleotides line up with TRBD2. With V trimmed by 1 base and J by 7 bases, 6 bases remained unmatched. This CDR3 comprises 16 residues. Per the germline V gene, CDR1 is SGHTA and CDR2 is FQGNSA. The CDR3, as DNA: TGTGCCAGCAGCTTAGTTAGCGGGGGGGCCTTGAACATTCAGTACTTC. It translates to CASSLVSGGALNIQYF. The variable domain in full, with the rest retrieved from reference TRBV7-2 and TRBJ2-4, is GAGVSQSPSNKVTEKGKDVELRCDPISGHTALYWYRQSLGQGLEFLIYFQGNSAPDKSGLPSDRFSAERTGGSVSTLTIQRTQQEDSAVYLCASSLVSGGALNIQYFGAGTRLSVL.